The 30 T cell receptor beta chains presented below share a single source sample, sequenced in a study of regulatory T cells in long-lasting Graves disease. Time point: newly diagnosed GD, antithyroid drugs for less than 3 months. The TCR library was prepared using RNA isolated from PBMCs. Library construction for TCR beta used iRepertoire HTBI primers and Arm-PCR of CDR3 regions. TCRdb itself ran the multiplex PCR reads through MiXCR, one entry per CDR3 protein. This sample carries about 400,000 distinct CDR3 sequences, around 15% of them seen once, and the ten largest clones take 20%. These records were also assigned to another study, of T cells in Graves' hyperthyroidism and ophthalmopathy.

This specimen consisted of peripheral blood mononuclear cells (PBMCs), obtained at new diagnosis, from a patient treated with antithyroid drugs. The receptors come from a woman aged 18-29 years with Graves disease.

This clonotype was counted ten times or more. This CDR3 is CASSFGFRNEQYF. DNA of the CDR3: TGTGCCAGCAGTTTTGGATTCAGGAACGAGCAGTACTTC. This chain joins TRBV12-3 or TRBV12-4 and TRBJ2-7, with unresolved D. The CDR3 runs to 13 residues. Deletions cut 3 bases from V and 5 bases from J, with 11 bases between.

This clonotype was seen repeatedly, ten times or more. The chain has TRBV28 and TRBJ2-1; D remains unclear. The germline V gene has CDR1 MDHEN and CDR2 SYDVKM. Trimming left V 5 bases short and J 3 bases short, with 14 bases between. This CDR3 comprises 15 residues. Written as DNA, the CDR3 is TGTGCCAGCAGTCCTCAGGAGACGATCTACAATGAGCAGTTCTTC. Protein product: CASSPQETIYNEQFF. Variable domain in full (rest from reference TRBV28 and TRBJ2-1): DVKVTQSSRYLVKRTGEKVFLECVQDMDHENMFWYRQDPGLGLRLIYFSYDVKMKEKGDIPEGYSVSREKKERFSLILESASTNQTSMYLCASSPQETIYNEQFFGPGTRLTVL.

This clonotype was picked up many times. This rearrangement joins TRBV12-3 or TRBV12-4 to TRBJ1-5, with TRBD1 as a possible D gene (6 bases). The CDR3 totals 16 residues. V was trimmed by 0 bases and J by 4 bases, leaving 13 bases between them. The CDR3 sequence is CASSLASGALNQPQHF. The CDR3 nucleotides read TGTGCCAGCAGTTTAGCTTCGGGGGCGTTAAATCAGCCCCAGCATTTT.

This clonotype was detected a few times. V gene TRBV6-1 combines with J gene TRBJ1-5, with 9 positions matching TRBD1. The germline V gene encodes CDR1 MNHNS and CDR2 SASEGT. J lost 4 bases, V lost 10 bases, and 14 bases had no gene match. The CDR3 contains 16 residues. The CDR3: CANTPGQGWANQPQHF. CDR3 coding DNA: TGTGCCAACACACCGGGACAGGGTTGGGCGAATCAGCCCCAGCATTTT.

Many counts were recorded for this clonotype. V and J are TRBV20-1 and TRBJ2-5; the match to TRBD2 covers 7 bases. V lost 2 bases to trimming and J lost 4 bases; unmatched junction nucleotides: 7. Germline loops: CDR1 DFQATT, CDR2 SNEGSKA (reference sequence). The CDR3 has 14 amino acids. CDR3 nucleotide sequence: TGCAGTGCTAGATCCGGGACTATCAGAGAGACCCAGTACTTC. It encodes CSARSGTIRETQYF.

This clonotype was observed at least ten times. The chain uses TRBV3-1 and TRBJ2-5, with D possibly being TRBD2 (6 bases). This CDR3 has 12 amino acids. Trimming took 5 bases from V and 5 from J, leaving 9 bases between them. Germline V gene lookup returns CDR1 LGHDT and CDR2 YNNKEL (reference sequence). CDR3 nucleotide sequence: TGTGCCAGCAGCGGAGGGATGGAGACCCAGTACTTC. As protein: CASSGGMETQYF.

The J gene is TRBJ1-2, the V gene TRBV10-3; 9 nucleotides line up with TRBD1. There are 14 residues in the CDR3. J gave up 4 bases and V 8 bases, and 8 bases lay outside the gene matches. Germline CDR1 reads ENHRY; CDR2 reads SYGVKD. The CDR3 here is CAILGQGILYGYTF. CDR3 nucleotide sequence: TGTGCCATCCTAGGACAGGGGATCCTCTATGGCTACACCTTC.

This clonotype was recorded at least ten times. The chain is built from TRBV28 and TRBJ2-3; D uncertain. The V and J ends lost 3 bases and 5 bases respectively, with 6 bases between them. The CDR3 totals 12 residues. Germline values: CDR1 MDHEN, CDR2 SYDVKM. The CDR3 sequence is CASSFGGDTQYF. The DNA for the CDR3 is TGTGCCAGCAGTTTTGGCGGAGATACGCAGTATTTT.

Ten or more counts support this clonotype. The chain has TRBV5-1 and TRBJ1-2, with TRBD1 as a possible D gene (6 bases). V gave up 4 bases and J gave up 2 bases, with 15 bases separating them. The length of the CDR3 is 15 residues. In germline, CDR1 is SGHRS, CDR2 YFSETQ. The chain's CDR3 is CASSMGHLENYGYTF. DNA of the CDR3: TGCGCCAGCAGCATGGGACACCTCGAGAACTATGGCTACACCTTC.

The V gene is TRBV5-5, the J gene TRBJ2-7; D is ambiguous. The germline V gene encodes CDR1 SGHKS and CDR2 YYEKEE (reference sequence). This CDR3 is 14 amino acids long. V lost 4 bases, J lost 2 bases, and 13 bases lay in between. The CDR3 DNA is TGTGCCAGCAGCACATCCCAAGGGACCTACGAGCAGTACTTC. Its protein is CASSTSQGTYEQYF.

This clonotype was recorded at least ten times. This chain uses TRBV12-3 or TRBV12-4 with TRBJ2-6; 8 nucleotides align to TRBD1. Trimming took 6 bases from V and 4 from J; bases not matched to a gene: 11. There are 17 residues in the CDR3. The CDR3 here is CASSRSQGASGANVLTF. In DNA form, the CDR3 reads TGTGCCAGCAGCCGAAGTCAGGGGGCGTCGGGGGCCAACGTCCTGACTTTC.

This clonotype was detected a few times. The CDR3 sequence: CASSYGVKTTQYF. The CDR3 bases are TGTGCCAGCAGTTACGGGGTTAAGACGACCCAGTACTTC. The V gene is TRBV6-2 or TRBV6-3, the J gene TRBJ2-5; D call uncertain. CDR1 and CDR2 from the germline V gene are MNHEY and SVGEGT. V was trimmed by 2 bases and J by 7 bases, leaving 11 bases between them. The CDR3 length is 13 residues.

This clonotype occurred many times. The rearrangement links TRBV2 to TRBJ1-4; no firm D call. Germline V gives CDR1 SNHLY, CDR2 FYNNEI. This CDR3 has 14 residues. V lost 6 bases and J lost 3, with 11 bases in between. CDR3 nucleotide sequence: TGTGCCAGCAGGCGGACGGCTTCTAATGAAAAACTGTTTTTT. It codes for CASRRTASNEKLFF.

About this clonotype itself: At one boundary the junction diverges from the germline segment, which might be a read error. The CDR3 sequence: CASSLGGEKLLF. CDR3 nucleotide sequence: TGCGCCAGCAGCTTGGGAGGTGAAAAACTGCTTTTT. This chain connects TRBV5-1 to TRBJ1-4; no definite D call. CDR1 and CDR2 (germline): SGHRS, YFSETQ. The CDR3 spans 12 residues.

This sequence joins TRBV20-1 and TRBJ2-5, with D unclear. The CDR3 runs to 14 residues. V was clipped by 0 bases and J by 5 bases, with 13 bases between them. Germline CDR1 DFQATT, CDR2 SNEGSKA (reference sequence). CDR3: CSARERRLRETQYF. The CDR3 DNA reads TGCAGTGCTAGAGAGCGGCGGCTTAGGGAGACCCAGTACTTC.

The rearrangement joins TRBV5-1 to TRBJ2-7; 13 bases are shared with TRBD2. Germline trimming cut 2 bases from V and 2 bases from J; bases unmatched to any gene: 4. The CDR3 totals 16 residues. From germline, CDR1 is SGHRS and CDR2 YFSETQ. The CDR3 DNA reads TGCGCCAGCAGCTTCTACGGGACTAGCGGGGCCTACGAGCAGTACTTC. Residues: CASSFYGTSGAYEQYF.

This clonotype was found many times. The V call is TRBV20-1, the J call TRBJ1-1, with TRBD1 matching over 9 bases. CDR1 DFQATT and CDR2 SNEGSKA come from the germline V gene (reference sequence). V was clipped by 0 bases and J by 6 bases; unmatched bases: 5. The CDR3 consists of 14 residues. Here the CDR3 DNA reads TGCAGTGCTAGAGAAGACAGGGGGGCCGCTGAAGCTTTCTTT. Protein product: CSAREDRGAAEAFF.

The chain recombines TRBV5-1 with TRBJ1-5, with D possibly TRBD1 on 5 matching bases. The CDR3 sequence is 15 residues long. V dropped 4 bases and J dropped 2 bases, with 13 bases sitting between them. CDR1 and CDR2 (germline): SGHRS, YFSETQ. This CDR3 is CASSPWPTGNQPQHF. The DNA of the CDR3 is TGCGCCAGCAGCCCGTGGCCGACAGGCAATCAGCCCCAGCATTTT. Drawing the rest from reference TRBV5-1 and TRBJ1-5, the complete variable domain is KAGVTQTPRYLIKTRGQQVTLSCSPISGHRSVSWYQQTPGQGLQFLFEYFSETQRNKGNFPGRFSGRQFSNSRSEMNVSTLELGDSALYLCASSPWPTGNQPQHFGDGTRLSIL.

This clonotype was counted at least ten times. A junction boundary mismatches the germline segment, possibly from a read error. The chain combines TRBV5-1 with TRBJ1-1; 9 bases agree with TRBD1. Germline V lookup: CDR1 SGHRS, CDR2 YFSETQ. This CDR3 contains 15 residues. CDR3 residues: CASSLTGGLNPEAFF. CDR3 coding DNA: TGCGCCAGCAGCTTAACAGGGGGCCTGAACCCTGAAGCTTTCTTT.

As for this clonotype: A much larger clone lies a single base off, so this may be a read error. V and J are TRBV9 and TRBJ2-3; D might be TRBD1 or TRBD2, each matching 5 bases. V shed 0 bases and J shed 7 bases, with 15 bases lying between them. The CDR3 contains 15 residues. Germline CDR1 reads SGDLS; CDR2 reads YYNGEE. CDR3 residues: CASSVGGSPTNTQYF. The CDR3 DNA reads as TGTGCCAGCAGCGTAGGGGGGTCGCCGACAAATACGCAGTATTTT.

The chain combines TRBV20-1 with TRBJ2-7, with 7 bases lining up with TRBD1. The germline CDR1 and CDR2 sequences are DFQATT and SNEGSKA (reference sequence). This CDR3 contains 15 residues. V lost 4 bases, J lost 3 bases, and 12 bases stayed unmatched. The CDR3 spells CSAMGQTTSSYEQYF. CDR3 nucleotides: TGCAGTGCTATGGGACAGACCACATCCAGCTACGAGCAGTACTTC.

The V and J genes are TRBV4-3 and TRBJ1-2; possible D gene TRBD1, 5 bases. Trimming took 3 bases from V and 4 from J, leaving 12 bases between them. The CDR3 is 14 residues long. Germline lookup yields CDR1 LGHNA and CDR2 YSLEER. CDR3 residues: CASSHVQEFYGYTF. In DNA, the CDR3 is TGCGCCAGCAGCCATGTACAGGAGTTCTATGGCTACACCTTC.

V and J are TRBV5-6 and TRBJ1-6; D ambiguous. The CDR3 sequence is 13 residues long. V was clipped by 2 bases and J by 9 bases, with 9 bases between them. In germline, CDR1 is SGHDT, CDR2 YYEEEE. The DNA for the CDR3 is TGTGCCAGCAGCTTATGGATTGGTTCACCCCTCCACTTT. It yields the protein CASSLWIGSPLHF.

This clonotype occurred a few times. The chain links TRBV6-9 to TRBJ2-2; D not resolved. V was trimmed by 3 bases and J by 5 bases, leaving 19 bases between them. Germline V gives CDR1 MNHGY, CDR2 SVAAGI. This CDR3 is 17 amino acids long. The CDR3 region is CASSYYPLISGTGELFF. The CDR3 bases are TGTGCCAGCAGTTACTACCCCCTCATTTCGGGTACCGGGGAGCTGTTTTTT.

This clonotype showed up many times. V usage is TRBV12-3 or TRBV12-4 and J usage is TRBJ2-1; 15 bases are a match to TRBD2. CDR3 length: 17 amino acids. The junction had 9 bases not matched to a gene; V was cut back by 4 bases and J by 8 bases. CDR3 nucleotides: TGTGCCAGCAGTTCTGGACTAGCGGGGGGGTATTGGGATGAGCAGTTCTTC. Its protein product is CASSSGLAGGYWDEQFF.

This CDR3 is CSARERAGIEQYF. The CDR3 nucleotides read TGCAGTGCTAGGGAAAGGGCTGGGATCGAGCAGTACTTC. The V and J genes are TRBV20-1 and TRBJ2-7; D is unresolved. This CDR3 is 13 amino acids long. Trimming took 3 bases from V and 6 from J, leaving 15 bases between them. Germline V gene sequence: CDR1 DFQATT, CDR2 SNEGSKA (reference sequence).

This clonotype was detected ten times or more. The chain is built from TRBV20-1 and TRBJ1-2; D gene unclear. From germline, CDR1 is DFQATT and CDR2 SNEGSKA (reference sequence). Deletions cut 3 bases from V and 3 bases from J, with 5 bases between. The CDR3 has 11 amino acids. Here the CDR3 reads CSASGYYGYTF. The CDR3 bases are TGCAGTGCTAGCGGGTACTATGGCTACACCTTC.

This clonotype came up many times. The chain combines TRBV27 with TRBJ1-1, with 9 bases identical to TRBD1. This CDR3 is built from 14 residues. Trimming removed 3 bases from V and 5 bases from J; junction bases left unmatched: 4. Germline V CDR1 and CDR2: MNHEY, SMNVEV (reference sequence). CDR3 protein: CASSLDRGRTEAFF. The CDR3 DNA reads TGTGCCAGCAGTTTGGACAGGGGACGTACTGAAGCTTTCTTT.

This clonotype has ten or more counts. V gene TRBV5-4 combines with J gene TRBJ1-1, with D perhaps TRBD1 (5 bases). The CDR3 consists of 13 residues. The germline V gene has CDR1 SGHNT and CDR2 YYREEE (reference sequence). Trimming removed 4 bases from V and 3 bases from J, with 10 bases in between. The CDR3 is CASSTGPDTEAFF. The DNA for the CDR3 is TGTGCCAGCAGCACAGGACCGGACACTGAAGCTTTCTTT.

This clonotype was seen many times. The chain employs TRBV20-1 and TRBJ2-3, with 9 bases that match TRBD2. V lost 3 bases and J lost 1; bases outside the gene matches: 8. This CDR3 has 16 residues. The germline CDR1 and CDR2 sequences are DFQATT and SNEGSKA (reference sequence). The CDR3 sequence: CSASGSGGVGTDTQYF. The CDR3 bases are TGCAGTGCTAGCGGTAGCGGGGGTGTGGGCACAGATACGCAGTATTTT.